Below are 10 T cell receptor beta chains sequenced from a single sample in a study of vaccination and CD4 T cells after COVID-19. The Oncomine TCR Beta short-read assay was applied to DNA of cultured CD4+ T cells. Via MiXCR, TCRdb re-called the PCR reads, giving one row per CDR3 protein. The sample contains roughly 17,000 distinct CDR3 sequences, about 52% of which appear only once. These receptors are not linked to any known antigen. Treatment: approximately 9-day PBMC culture with coronavirus spike peptide pools or control peptides (ViraFEST assay). Specimen: CD4+ T cells from blood, cultured in vitro, collected before SARS-CoV-2 vaccination. The receptors here all came from a human donor who had recovered from COVID-19.

V usage is TRBV6-2 or TRBV6-3 and J usage is TRBJ2-7; D is uncertain. This CDR3 spans 13 amino acids. V was trimmed by 2 bases and J by 4 bases, leaving 9 bases between them. The germline gives CDR1 MNHEY, CDR2 SVGEGT. The CDR3 protein is CASSYSSVYEQYF. The CDR3 DNA reads as TGTGCCAGCAGTTACAGTTCGGTTTACGAGCAGTACTTC.

The chain combines TRBV15 with TRBJ2-2, with D maybe TRBD1 (6 bases). Germline CDR1 and CDR2: LNHNV and YYDKDF (reference sequence). This CDR3 is built from 17 residues. V dropped 0 bases and J dropped 5 bases, with 16 bases sitting between them. DNA for the CDR3: TGTGCCACCAGCAGAGATGGGGGCGCCTCGAGGACCGGGGAGCTGTTTTTT. This sequence encodes CATSRDGGASRTGELFF.

This clonotype was observed a few times. The V call is TRBV27, the J call TRBJ1-6; D may be TRBD1 (6 bases). The CDR3 length is 14 residues. The V end lost 6 bases, the J end lost 7 bases, and 13 bases lay between the germline ends. From germline, CDR1 is MNHEY and CDR2 SMNVEV (reference sequence). Here the CDR3 DNA reads TGTGCCAGCAGCTTAGGGGGTGGGAATTCACCCCTCCACTTT. Translation: CASSLGGGNSPLHF.

V usage is TRBV12-3 or TRBV12-4 and J usage is TRBJ1-6; 8 positions match TRBD1. V gave up 9 bases and J gave up 7 bases; unmatched junction bases: 11. The CDR3 spans 15 residues. The CDR3 loop reads CASSQGAQGNSPLHF. CDR3 DNA sequence: TGTGCCAGTTCCCAGGGGGCGCAGGGAAATTCACCCCTCCACTTT.

This clonotype was seen a single time. This chain connects TRBV20-1 to TRBJ2-7; a weak D match, TRBD2 (6 bases). V dropped 0 bases and J dropped 5 bases, with 11 bases sitting between them. From germline, CDR1 is DFQATT and CDR2 SNEGSKA (reference sequence). The CDR3 spans 13 residues. Written as DNA, the CDR3 is TGCAGTGCTAGAGATGGAGGGGCGAACGAGCAGTACTTC. Translated, it gives CSARDGGANEQYF.

This clonotype was seen a handful of times. The rearrangement links TRBV7-3 to TRBJ2-1, with 8 bases that match TRBD1. The germline V gene encodes CDR1 SGHTA and CDR2 FQGTGA. The trim removed 5 bases at V and 8 bases at J, leaving 14 bases unmatched. The CDR3 covers 16 residues. As DNA, the CDR3 is TGTGCCAGCAGCCTCGCCGGGACAGGTCTACGGGATGAGCAGTTCTTC. Translating it yields CASSLAGTGLRDEQFF.

This clonotype was seen just once. This rearrangement joins TRBV20-1 to TRBJ2-3; D is perhaps TRBD1 or TRBD2 (5 bases each). Germline V gene sequence: CDR1 DFQATT, CDR2 SNEGSKA (reference sequence). Trimming shortened V by 3 bases and J by 2 bases, and 12 bases separated the two germline ends. This CDR3 is 14 amino acids long. CDR3 DNA sequence: TGCAGTGCTAGCCGGAACGGGGCCACAGATACGCAGTATTTT. Protein product: CSASRNGATDTQYF.

The chain is built from TRBV20-1 and TRBJ1-2; no clear D. V was pared by 0 bases and J by 8 bases, with 19 bases between. CDR1 is DFQATT, CDR2 SNEGSKA, per germline (reference sequence). The CDR3 is 15 amino acids. CDR3 DNA sequence: TGCAGTGCTAGAGATCTCCTCAGTAGGGTACGAGGCTACACCTTC. Protein sequence: CSARDLLSRVRGYTF.

The CDR3 DNA follows: TGTGCCAGCAAAAACGGGGCACTGAGCACTGAAGCTTTCTTT. Residues: CASKNGALSTEAFF. This chain uses TRBV7-9 with TRBJ1-1, with a tentative D call TRBD1 (5 bases). Germline CDR1 and CDR2: SEHNR and FQNEAQ (reference sequence). With 7 bases removed from V and 4 bases from J, the gap between germline ends came to 16 bases. CDR3 length: 14 amino acids.

Only a few counts were recorded for this clonotype. The V call is TRBV6-2 or TRBV6-3, the J call TRBJ2-1; TRBD2 matches 9 bases. With 5 bases clipped from V and 9 bases from J, the junction kept 11 bases outside the gene matches. Germline CDR1 reads MNHEY; CDR2 reads SVGEGT. This CDR3 region has 15 residues. The CDR3 nucleotides are TGTGCCAGCAGTCCCCCGGGACTAGCCAGGAGTGAGCAGTTCTTC. This encodes CASSPPGLARSEQFF.